The 29 T cell receptor beta chains in this list originate from one sample, sequenced in a study of post-analysis software for immune sequencing data (dated by TCRdb to 2014 to 2015). General findings and caveats noted by the study authors: Four to six TRBV segments, including TRBV5-6, TRBV5-1 and TRBV20-1, were significantly more frequent in patients than controls.

These receptors have no identified antigens. Libraries were built with PCR. The sequencing machine was an Illumina HiSeq 2500. To reduce PCR and sequencing biases, unique molecular identifiers were built into the TCR beta cDNA libraries. In TCRdb, the public reads were trimmed at Q25 with fastp and aligned with MiXCR, with productive beta chains retained. Rows merge per CDR3 protein into single entries with the most common DNA and genes. Within this sample are 380,000 or so distinct CDR3 sequences, with around 33% of them counted one time only. Of the sample, 13% falls within the top ten clones. Sequencing was performed on blood. The origin of the receptors is a girl aged 10 to 17 with multiple sclerosis.

This clonotype turned up a few times. This chain joins TRBV7-9 and TRBJ1-2; D is perhaps TRBD1 (5 bases). The CDR3 is 16 residues long. The V end lost 6 bases, the J end lost 0 bases, and 17 bases lay between the germline ends. Germline CDR1 is SEHNR and CDR2 is FQNEAQ (reference sequence). CDR3 bases: TGTGCCAGCAGACCTATACGGCTGACAGCTAACTATGGCTACACCTTC. The encoded protein is CASRPIRLTANYGYTF.

There are a few counts of this clonotype. The chain links TRBV6-6 to TRBJ1-2, with D perhaps matching TRBD1 (6 bases). Germline V gene sequence: CDR1 MNHNY, CDR2 SVGAGI (reference sequence). The V end was cut by 5 bases, the J end by 0 bases, with 10 bases between. This CDR3 comprises 14 residues. This chain's CDR3 is CASSRDKANYGYTF. In DNA, the CDR3 is TGTGCCAGCAGTCGGGACAAAGCTAACTATGGCTACACCTTC.

This clonotype has just a few counts. The rearrangement links TRBV12-3 or TRBV12-4 to TRBJ1-1; D is ambiguous. The CDR3 spans 10 residues. V dropped 3 bases and J dropped 7 bases, with 3 bases sitting between them. Written as DNA, the CDR3 is TGTGCCAGCAGTTTGGGTGAAGCTTTCTTT. It specifies CASSLGEAFF.

The V gene is TRBV19, the J gene TRBJ1-5; no clear D gene. The CDR3 contains 16 residues. Germline V gene lookup returns CDR1 LNHDA and CDR2 SQIVND (reference sequence). The germline V and J ends were trimmed by 7 bases and 5 bases, with 21 bases remaining between them. Written as DNA, the CDR3 is TGTGCCAGTACTCCCTATAGGAGGTCCCTAGATCAGCCCCAGCATTTT. Its protein product is CASTPYRRSLDQPQHF.

This clonotype was observed a handful of times. V gene TRBV12-3 or TRBV12-4 combines with J gene TRBJ2-3; 8 nucleotides line up with TRBD1. The trim removed 6 bases at V and 4 bases at J, leaving 3 bases unmatched. CDR3 length equals 13 residues. CDR3 nucleotides: TGTGCCAGCAGAAACAGGGGGGCAGATACGCAGTATTTT. It yields the protein CASRNRGADTQYF.

The rearrangement links TRBV6-2 or TRBV6-3 to TRBJ1-6; D is ambiguous. Trimming took 3 bases from V and 7 from J, leaving 25 bases between them. There are 19 residues in the CDR3. Germline V gene data show CDR1 as MNHEY and CDR2 as SVGEGT. The CDR3 nucleotides are TGTGCCAGCAGTTATTCAGCTCCACAGTGGGTATTGGGGAATTCACCCCTCCACTTT. It translates to CASSYSAPQWVLGNSPLHF.

The chain uses TRBV12-3 or TRBV12-4 and TRBJ2-1, with no clear D. The CDR3 totals 14 residues. The germline V and J ends were trimmed by 7 bases and 5 bases, with 15 bases remaining between them. CDR3 sequence: CASTVTLVDNEQFF. In DNA form, the CDR3 reads TGTGCCAGCACCGTGACCTTGGTAGACAATGAGCAGTTCTTC.

The V and J genes are TRBV24-1 and TRBJ2-3; D is perhaps TRBD2 (6 bases). V shed 5 bases and J shed 2 bases, with 13 bases lying between them. This CDR3 is built from 15 residues. Per germline, CDR1 KGHDR and CDR2 SFDVKD. The CDR3 region has the DNA TGTGCCACCAGTGTAGGTGGGGGGACCACAGATACGCAGTATTTT. Amino acid sequence: CATSVGGGTTDTQYF.

In this sample, this clonotype turned up many times. V gene TRBV20-1 combines with J gene TRBJ2-7; no firm D call. Trimming removed 6 bases at V and 4 bases at J, with 19 bases between. This CDR3 has 14 residues. Germline lookup yields CDR1 DFQATT and CDR2 SNEGSKA (reference sequence). The CDR3 sequence: CSAILTGKGYEQYF. CDR3 nucleotide sequence: TGCAGTGCAATCCTGACTGGGAAAGGTTACGAGCAGTACTTC.

This clonotype was observed a handful of times. The rearrangement uses TRBV7-2 and TRBJ2-3; a weak D match, TRBD2 (6 bases). Germline CDR1 SGHTA, CDR2 FQGNSA. V lost 6 bases, J lost 3 bases, and 16 bases lay in between. The CDR3 has 15 amino acids. CDR3 coding DNA: TGTGCCAGCAGTTCAATCGGGACTCCTACAGATACGCAGTATTTT. Its translation is CASSSIGTPTDTQYF.

The chain couples TRBV12-3 or TRBV12-4 to TRBJ2-7; 7 bases are shared with TRBD1. This CDR3 has 14 amino acids. The trim removed 7 bases at V and 4 bases at J, leaving 10 bases unmatched. CDR3 region: CASNGQGDAYEQYF. For the CDR3, the DNA is TGTGCCAGCAATGGGCAGGGGGATGCATACGAGCAGTACTTC.

The chain links TRBV29-1 to TRBJ2-1, with TRBD1 identical over 10 bases. The end of the DNA fits TRBJ2-7 better, so the J call may be wrong. The length of the CDR3 is 13 residues. Germline assignment: CDR1 SQVTM and CDR2 ANQGSEA. The CDR3 region is CSVDGTGVNEQYF. The CDR3 DNA follows: TGCAGCGTTGACGGGACAGGGGTCAATGAGCAGTACTTC.

There are a few counts of this clonotype. The chain joins TRBV27 to TRBJ1-6; maybe TRBD1 (6 bases). V was clipped by 2 bases and J by 3 bases, with 8 bases between them. The CDR3 covers 15 residues. Germline V gene data show CDR1 as MNHEY and CDR2 as SMNVEV (reference sequence). The DNA of the CDR3 is TGTGCCAGCAGTTTAGGGGGCGGCTATAATTCACCCCTCCACTTT. It yields the protein CASSLGGGYNSPLHF.

The chain carries TRBV5-1 and TRBJ2-1; 10 nucleotides line up with TRBD2. V trimming: 4 bases; J trimming: 7 bases; junction bases outside the gene matches: 8. The germline CDR1 and CDR2 sequences are SGHRS and YFSETQ. This CDR3 is 15 amino acids long. The CDR3 nucleotides read TGCGCCAGCAGCGTGGAGGCTAGCGGGGGTAATGAGCAGTTCTTC. Translated: CASSVEASGGNEQFF.

The chain couples TRBV10-1 to TRBJ2-7; 9 nucleotides line up with TRBD1. In germline, CDR1 is WNHNN, CDR2 SYGVQD (reference sequence). J lost 3 bases, V lost 5 bases, and 8 bases had no gene match. This CDR3 contains 15 residues. CDR3 residues: CASSRGTGRNYEQYF. DNA of the CDR3: TGCGCCAGCAGTCGCGGGACAGGGAGAAACTACGAGCAGTACTTC.

This clonotype was seen a handful of times. The chain is built from TRBV5-4 and TRBJ2-3, with D tentatively TRBD2 (6 bases). This CDR3 region has 14 residues. Trimming took 2 bases from V and 9 from J, leaving 16 bases between them. Germline CDR1 reads SGHNT; CDR2 reads YYREEE (reference sequence). As DNA, the CDR3 is TGTGCCAGCAGCTTATCCGGGACTCCGGAGACGCAGTATTTT. Protein: CASSLSGTPETQYF.

The rearrangement links TRBV6-1 to TRBJ1-4; maybe TRBD1 (5 bases). The germline CDR1 and CDR2 sequences are MNHNS and SASEGT. The germline V and J ends were trimmed by 6 bases and 5 bases, with 13 bases remaining between them. The CDR3 sequence is 14 residues long. The DNA of the CDR3 is TGTGCCAGCAGAGACGGGGCTCCGAATGAAAAACTGTTTTTT. This encodes CASRDGAPNEKLFF.

This clonotype has just a few counts. The chain recombines TRBV6-5 with TRBJ2-1; 14 bases are a match to TRBD2. V shed 0 bases and J 10 bases; nucleotides not matched to a gene: 5. Germline loops: CDR1 MNHEY, CDR2 SVGAGI. The CDR3 is 16 residues long. The CDR3 protein is CASSYSRLAGGSEQFF. The CDR3 nucleotides read TGTGCCAGCAGTTACTCGAGACTAGCGGGGGGGAGCGAGCAGTTCTTC.

The sample holds a few counts of this clonotype. CDR3 residues: CASSIRDRGHEQFF. CDR3 DNA: TGTGCCAGTAGTATTCGGGACAGGGGTCATGAGCAGTTCTTC. V is TRBV19 and J is TRBJ2-1, with TRBD1 identical over 10 bases. The V gene's germline CDR1 is LNHDA and CDR2 SQIVND (reference sequence). The V segment lost 3 bases and the J segment 8 bases; nucleotides outside the gene matches: 4. CDR3 size: 14 residues.

This clonotype was seen more than once but under ten times. The CDR3 spells CASSYRTHNQPQHF. The CDR3 nucleotides read TGTGCCAGCAGTTACCGAACTCACAATCAGCCCCAGCATTTT. The chain links TRBV6-2 or TRBV6-3 to TRBJ1-5; D not certain. Germline lookup yields CDR1 MNHEY and CDR2 SVGEGT. Between the trimmed V and J ends, which lost 2 bases and 3 bases, there was a span of 8 bases. This CDR3 region has 14 residues.

The V call is TRBV6-2 or TRBV6-3, the J call TRBJ2-5; D is undetermined. Trimming stripped 6 bases from V and 4 bases from J, with 9 bases between. Germline CDR1 is MNHEY and CDR2 is SVGEGT. This CDR3 has 12 amino acids. This chain's CDR3 is CASSLTPETQYF. The CDR3 nucleotides are TGTGCCAGCAGCCTTACACCAGAGACCCAGTACTTC.

The chain is built from TRBV4-1 and TRBJ1-4, with D unclear. The V and J ends lost 3 bases and 8 bases respectively, with 22 bases between them. This CDR3 is built from 17 residues. CDR1 and CDR2 from the germline V gene are MGHRA and YSYEKL. CDR3 protein: CASSQEGTGTLGEKLFF. CDR3 nucleotide sequence: TGCGCCAGCAGCCAGGAGGGAACGGGCACCTTGGGGGAAAAACTGTTTTTT.

The chain combines TRBV2 with TRBJ1-2; 7 positions agree with TRBD1. This CDR3 is built from 13 residues. V lost 6 bases to trimming and J lost 6 bases; unmatched junction nucleotides: 7. Germline V gives CDR1 SNHLY, CDR2 FYNNEI. The CDR3 region is CASRRGPGDGYTF. CDR3 nucleotide sequence: TGTGCCAGCAGGAGGGGGCCAGGGGATGGCTACACCTTC.

The CDR3 is CASSQSSDTFEEAFF. CDR3 DNA sequence: TGTGCCAGCAGCCAATCATCGGACACCTTCGAGGAAGCTTTCTTT. This chain uses TRBV13 with TRBJ1-1; D may be TRBD1 (5 bases). In germline, CDR1 is PRHDT, CDR2 FYEKMQ (reference sequence). This CDR3 spans 15 amino acids. V lost 5 bases, J lost 8 bases, and 21 bases lay in between.

This chain joins TRBV29-1 and TRBJ1-4, with D perhaps matching TRBD1 (6 bases). CDR1 SQVTM and CDR2 ANQGSEA come from the germline V gene. V was pared by 6 bases and J by 6 bases, with 8 bases between. This CDR3 is built from 11 residues. The CDR3 nucleotides are TGCAGCGTCTGGACAGATGAAAAACTGTTTTTT. Its protein product is CSVWTDEKLFF.

V is TRBV24-1 and J is TRBJ1-5, with 7 bases lining up with TRBD1. The CDR3 is 17 amino acids. The trim removed 2 bases at V and 7 bases at J, leaving 13 bases unmatched. CDR1 and CDR2 (germline): KGHDR, SFDVKD. The CDR3 protein is CATSDSATGPQGQPQHF. CDR3 nucleotides: TGTGCCACCAGTGATTCAGCGACAGGGCCCCAGGGGCAGCCCCAGCATTTT.

This clonotype was seen only a few times. An end of the junction does not agree with germline; a read error may underlie this. The rearrangement joins TRBV7-7 to TRBJ2-5, with D possibly matching TRBD1 (5 bases). The CDR3 has 21 amino acids. Germline CDR1 reads SSHAT; CDR2 reads FNYEAQ (reference sequence). The CDR3 DNA is TGTGCTAGCAGCTTATCAGGGATCCTCAATTCCGACCGGCCGTACCAAGAGACCCAGTACTTC. Its protein is CASSLSGILNSDRPYQETQYF.

The rearrangement uses TRBV20-1 and TRBJ2-7; 8 nucleotides agree with TRBD2. Germline V CDR1 and CDR2: DFQATT, SNEGSKA (reference sequence). The CDR3 runs to 15 residues. The J segment lost 0 bases and the V segment lost 5 bases, leaving 9 bases of the junction unmatched. For the CDR3, the DNA is TGCAGTGCTGGGCGGCTCACTAGCGGCTCCTACGAGCAGTACTTC. It specifies CSAGRLTSGSYEQYF.

The chain is built from TRBV5-5 and TRBJ2-7; D is unclear. V lost 4 bases and J 6 bases, leaving 11 bases between the germline ends. The CDR3 runs to 12 residues. Per the germline V gene, CDR1 is SGHKS and CDR2 is YYEKEE (reference sequence). The CDR3 bases are TGTGCCAGCAGCGTTAGCCCCGTCGAGCAGTACTTC. It translates to CASSVSPVEQYF.